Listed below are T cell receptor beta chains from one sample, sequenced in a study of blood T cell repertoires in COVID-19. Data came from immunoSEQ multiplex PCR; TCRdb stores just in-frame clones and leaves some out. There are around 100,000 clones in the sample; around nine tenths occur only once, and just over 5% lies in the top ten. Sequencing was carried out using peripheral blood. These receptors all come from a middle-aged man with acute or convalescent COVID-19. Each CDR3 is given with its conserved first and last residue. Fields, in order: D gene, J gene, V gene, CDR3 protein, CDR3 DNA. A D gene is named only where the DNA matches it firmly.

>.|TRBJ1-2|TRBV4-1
CASSQERAAANFYGYTF
TGCGCCAGCAGCCAAGAAAGAGCAGCAGCGAACTTCTATGGCTACACCTTC
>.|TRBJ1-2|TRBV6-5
CASSYSIQANYGYTF
TGTGCCAGCAGTTACTCGATTCAGGCCAACTATGGCTACACCTTC
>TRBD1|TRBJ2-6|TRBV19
CASSPGTGLAGANVLTF
TGTGCCAGTAGCCCCGGGACAGGGTTAGCTGGGGCCAACGTCCTGACTTTC
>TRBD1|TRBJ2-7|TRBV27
CATRDRVFEQYF
TGTGCCACCAGGGACAGGGTGTTCGAGCAGTACTTC
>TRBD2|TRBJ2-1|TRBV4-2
CASSTTFSGRGGEQFF
TGTGCCAGCAGCACCACCTTCAGCGGGAGGGGGGGTGAGCAGTTCTTC
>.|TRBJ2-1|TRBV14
CASSQEINSEQFF
TGTGCCAGCAGCCAAGAAATTAACAGTGAGCAGTTCTTC
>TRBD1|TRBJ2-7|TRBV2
CASVGTGVFDEQYF
TGTGCCAGCGTAGGGACAGGGGTTTTCGACGAGCAGTACTTC
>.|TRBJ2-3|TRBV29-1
CSVEESLARTQYF
TGCAGCGTTGAAGAAAGCCTAGCCAGAACGCAGTATTTT
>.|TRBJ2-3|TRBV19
CASRSKADTQYF
TGTGCCAGTAGATCTAAAGCGGATACGCAGTATTTT
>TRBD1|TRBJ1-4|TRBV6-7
CASSLPSGGSEIPNEKLFF
TGTGCCAGCAGTTTACCCTCAGGGGGCTCCGAAATCCCTAATGAAAAACTGTTTTTT